The clone carrying this T cell receptor (beta chain) came up once. Its antigen remains unidentified. This likely stems from a read error, as it lies one base from a far larger clone. Other DNA sequences in the sample encode the same CDR3. The assay was run at deep level. TCRdb keeps only in-frame clones here, not all; method: immunoSEQ multiplex PCR. The sample includes hundreds of thousands of clones, approximately 77% of them seen just once. The data were taken from a study of shared clonotypes between healthy human individuals. Only Caucasian adults living in Nashville, Tennessee made up the donor group. Study-level findings and limits: The expectation was that sequencing depth would affect clonotype sharing among donors.

The receptor was derived from a middle-aged woman in good health. Some clones in this sample may be carry-over from other donors' samples. Sample: PBMCs.

The CDR3 DNA follows: TGCGCCAGCAGCGTCCAGCGGGAGGGCCCATACGAGCAGTACTTC. It specifies CASSVQREGPYEQYF. The chain combines TRBV5-1 with TRBJ2-7; 10 positions agree with TRBD2. The V gene end was trimmed by 4 bases and the J gene end by 4 bases; junction bases not matched to a gene: 8. The V gene's germline CDR1 is SGHRS and CDR2 YFSETQ. The CDR3 loop spans 15 amino acids.